This T cell receptor beta chain was recorded in a study of long-term antiretroviral therapy in people with HIV. The CDR3 runs to 15 residues. Germline CDR1 reads LGHNA; CDR2 reads YSLEER. The V end lost 0 bases, the J end lost 6 bases, and 11 bases lay between the germline ends. The assay used was immunoSEQ (version v3.0), run at survey level. The study targeted about 35,000-50,000 T-cell genomes per sample in sequencing. Profiling relied on immunoSEQ multiplex PCR, and the TCRdb table lists in-frame clones only, not all of them. The sample yields tens of thousands of clones, roughly 78% seen once. Regarding this clone: What it recognizes is unknown.

Points from the study as a whole: HIV repertoires showed narrower CDR3 length ranges than controls. On ART adherence, viral resistance or therapy changes, no data were available.

This chain links TRBV4-3 with TRBJ2-2; possibly TRBD2 for D (6 bases). Sequenced here: unsorted PBMCs, sampled 1.5 years before starting antiretroviral therapy. This sequence originates from a man younger than 35 with HIV. CDR3 in amino acids: CASSQDLGGAGELFF. CDR3 sequence (DNA): TGCGCCAGCAGCCAAGATTTGGGCGGGGCCGGGGAGCTGTTTTTT.